These 25 T cell receptor beta chains were sequenced from one sample in a study of T cells in localized non-small cell lung cancer. The protocol was immunoSEQ multiplex PCR, while the TCRdb copy is restricted to in-frame clones and leaves out a portion. Of 7,000 or so clones listed, around 52% were seen once; the top ten hold under 3%. This material consisted of lymph node tissue, taken before any cancer treatment. The receptors originated from a female donor of 60 years or more with stage I lung adenocarcinoma.

The rearrangement links TRBV19 to TRBJ1-1, with D hard to call. The CDR3 covers 13 residues. Germline CDR1 is LNHDA and CDR2 is SQIVND (reference sequence). V was cut by 8 bases and J by 1 base, with 11 bases left in between. The CDR3 bases are TGTGCCAGTGGATTGGTAAAGAACACTGAAGCTTTCTTT. Encoded protein: CASGLVKNTEAFF. The complete variable domain, with remaining parts taken from reference TRBV19 and TRBJ1-1, reads DGGITQSPKYLFRKEGQNVTLSCEQNLNHDAMYWYRQDPGQGLRLIYYSQIVNDFQKGDIAEGYSVSREKKESFPLTVTSAQKNPTAFYLCASGLVKNTEAFFGQGTRLTVV.

Here the CDR3 reads CASAIRAHTEAFF. Written as DNA, the CDR3 is TGTGCTAGTGCCATCCGGGCTCACACTGAAGCTTTCTTT. The V call is TRBV12-5, the J call TRBJ1-1; the D is unclear. Germline CDR1 is LGHNT and CDR2 is FRNRAP. The CDR3 extends over 13 amino acids. V was trimmed by 7 bases and J by 3 bases, leaving 12 bases between them.

The CDR3 reads CASSPEEWPLDEQFF. DNA of the CDR3: TGTGCCAGCTCACCGGAGGAGTGGCCCCTCGATGAGCAGTTCTTC. The V and J genes are TRBV18 and TRBJ2-1; D might be TRBD2 (5 bases). CDR1 is KGHSH and CDR2 is LQKENI in the germline V gene. The V end was cut by 3 bases, the J end by 8 bases, with 17 bases between. The CDR3 length is 15 residues.

This clone was observed a few times. This chain uses TRBV6-8 with TRBJ1-2, with 7 bases identical to TRBD1. CDR1 and CDR2 from the germline V gene are MNHGY and SAAAGT. This CDR3 region has 15 residues. V trimming: 6 bases; J trimming: 4 bases; junction bases outside the gene matches: 11. For the CDR3, the DNA is TGTGCCAGCAGACCTGCCGGGACAGATACCTATGGCTACACCTTC. Amino acid sequence: CASRPAGTDTYGYTF.

This sequence joins TRBV18 and TRBJ2-3; 9 bases agree with TRBD2. CDR3 length: 15 amino acids. V was pared by 4 bases and J by 2 bases, with 4 bases of the junction left unmatched. In germline, CDR1 is KGHSH, CDR2 LQKENI. CDR3 bases: TGTGCCAGCTCACTTAGCGGGAGAGACACAGATACGCAGTATTTT. Protein sequence: CASSLSGRDTDTQYF.

The chain uses TRBV30 and TRBJ2-3; D remains unclear. Germline values: CDR1 GTSNPN, CDR2 SVGIG (reference sequence). Between the trimmed V and J ends, which lost 4 bases and 0 bases, there was a span of 5 bases. The CDR3 is 12 residues long. CDR3 residues: CAWTPSTDTQYF. The CDR3 DNA reads as TGTGCCTGGACTCCGAGCACAGATACGCAGTATTTT.

This clone was seen more than once but under ten times. This chain links TRBV2 with TRBJ1-1; D call uncertain. The V and J ends lost 5 bases and 2 bases respectively, with 15 bases between them. CDR1 is SNHLY and CDR2 is FYNNEI in the germline V gene. CDR3 length: 15 amino acids. The CDR3 bases are TGTGCCAGCAGTTCGCCGGGCTTACGTAACACTGAAGCTTTCTTT. Amino acids: CASSSPGLRNTEAFF.

This rearrangement joins TRBV19 to TRBJ2-1, with D possibly matching TRBD2 (6 bases). The germline gives CDR1 LNHDA, CDR2 SQIVND (reference sequence). The CDR3 consists of 13 residues. Trimming left V 6 bases short and J 5 bases short, with 11 bases between. CDR3 region: CASSGDSDNEQFF. The CDR3 DNA is TGTGCCAGTAGCGGGGACTCTGACAATGAGCAGTTCTTC.

A few counts support this clone. The J gene is TRBJ2-7, the V gene TRBV19; D possibly corresponds to TRBD2 (5 bases). Trimming removed 7 bases at V and 2 bases at J, with 21 bases between. This CDR3 is 16 amino acids long. Germline assignment: CDR1 LNHDA and CDR2 SQIVND (reference sequence). CDR3 coding DNA: TGTGCCAGTAATCCACTTTCGAGGGATCGGACCTACGAGCAGTACTTC. Protein: CASNPLSRDRTYEQYF.

The chain employs TRBV30 and TRBJ1-6, with D tentatively TRBD1 (5 bases). V was pared by 7 bases and J by 9 bases, with 19 bases between. The CDR3 sequence is 14 residues long. The germline CDR1 and CDR2 sequences are GTSNPN and SVGIG (reference sequence). The CDR3 is CASSIGGPGSPLHF. The DNA of the CDR3 is TGTGCCTCCAGCATCGGGGGTCCCGGTTCACCCCTCCACTTT.

The chain couples TRBV1 to TRBJ2-7; TRBD2 is the table's D call and was not checked against the DNA. TRBV1 is a known pseudogene. CDR3 length: 14 amino acids. CDR3 residues: CASSQVPGVAEQYF. Here the CDR3 DNA reads TGCGCCAGCAGCCAAGTACCCGGGGTTGCCGAGCAGTACTTC.

This clone showed up just a few times. The V call is TRBV14, the J call TRBJ2-5; D is undetermined. The CDR3 spans 12 residues. With 0 bases removed from V and 5 bases from J, the gap between germline ends came to 4 bases. Germline lookup yields CDR1 SGHDN and CDR2 FVKESK. CDR3 DNA sequence: TGTGCCAGCAGCCAAGATTGGGAGACCCAGTACTTC. It encodes CASSQDWETQYF. Full variable domain (outside the CDR3, taken from reference TRBV14 and TRBJ2-5): EAGVTQFPSHSVIEKGQTVTLRCDPISGHDNLYWYRRVMGKEIKFLLHFVKESKQDESGMPNNRFLAERTGGTYSTLKVQPAELEDSGVYFCASSQDWETQYFGPGTRLLVL.

This clone was found a few times. Other nucleotide sequences from this sample produce the same CDR3. The chain combines TRBV11-3 with TRBJ1-1; tentative D call: TRBD1 (5 bases). Per the germline V gene, CDR1 is SGHNT and CDR2 is YENEEA. The CDR3 extends over 14 amino acids. V was pared by 5 bases and J by 5 bases, with 15 bases between. Here the CDR3 DNA reads TGTGCCAGCAGCCTCGATCGGGGGAGTACTGAAGCTTTCTTT. Amino acids: CASSLDRGSTEAFF.

The chain has TRBV5-1 and TRBJ1-1; D unclear. The length of the CDR3 is 15 residues. Germline lookup yields CDR1 SGHRS and CDR2 YFSETQ. Trimming cost V 0 bases and J 3 bases, with 12 bases left between them. The CDR3 is CASSLVLMKDTEAFF. CDR3 nucleotide sequence: TGCGCCAGCAGCTTGGTTTTAATGAAGGACACTGAAGCTTTCTTT.

The rearrangement uses TRBV2 and TRBJ2-7; D gene ambiguous. This CDR3 has 12 amino acids. Germline V gives CDR1 SNHLY, CDR2 FYNNEI. Trimming pared 6 bases from V and 3 bases from J, leaving 9 bases between. The CDR3 nucleotides are TGTGCCAGCAGACTACCCCTCTACGAGCAGTACTTC. Translated, it gives CASRLPLYEQYF.

The chain links TRBV5-1 to TRBJ1-3; 10 bases line up with TRBD1. The CDR3 extends over 15 amino acids. Looked up from germline, CDR1 is SGHRS and CDR2 is YFSETQ. With 4 bases clipped from V and 3 bases from J, the junction kept 4 bases outside the gene matches. For the CDR3, the DNA is TGCGCCAGCAGCCGGGACAGGGGTAATGGAAACACCATATATTTT. Translation: CASSRDRGNGNTIYF.

In this sample, this clone turned up a few times. The chain carries TRBV28 and TRBJ1-5; D is ambiguous. The V gene's germline CDR1 is MDHEN and CDR2 SYDVKM. The CDR3 spans 14 residues. Trimming removed 7 bases from V and 1 base from J, with 11 bases in between. The CDR3 DNA sequence: TGTGCCAGCACATATACAGCGAGCAATCAGCCCCAGCATTTT. As protein: CASTYTASNQPQHF.

The sample holds a few counts of this clone. This chain uses TRBV18 with TRBJ2-7; 8 bases line up with TRBD1. Germline trimming cut 1 base from V and 3 bases from J; bases unmatched to any gene: 8. This CDR3 is 16 amino acids long. Germline V gene sequence: CDR1 KGHSH, CDR2 LQKENI. The CDR3 protein is CASSPQRTGHNYEQYF. DNA for the CDR3: TGTGCCAGCTCACCACAAAGGACAGGGCACAACTACGAGCAGTACTTC.

This chain joins TRBV18 and TRBJ1-1; 9 bases line up with TRBD1. The CDR3 consists of 12 residues. Germline lookup yields CDR1 KGHSH and CDR2 LQKENI. CDR3 sequence: CATARQGVGAFF. The CDR3 coding sequence is TGTGCGACCGCGAGACAGGGGGTAGGAGCTTTCTTT.

The sample holds a few counts of this clone. The V gene is TRBV23-1, the J gene TRBJ2-2; 7 positions match TRBD2. TRBV23-1 is flagged as an ORF with uncertain function. The CDR3 length is 14 residues. The J segment lost 7 bases and the V segment lost 6 bases, leaving 8 bases of the junction unmatched. The CDR3 loop is CASSVGTKVGELFF. The CDR3 DNA follows: TGCGCCAGCAGCGTGGGGACTAAAGTCGGGGAGCTGTTTTTT.

This clone appeared once. This chain connects TRBV29-1 to TRBJ2-5; 9 nucleotides agree with TRBD2. Germline loops: CDR1 SQVTM, CDR2 ANQGSEA. The CDR3 spans 14 residues. Germline trimming cut 4 bases from V and 4 bases from J; bases unmatched to any gene: 7. The CDR3 loop is CSVVLLAGLETQYF. CDR3 coding DNA: TGCAGCGTTGTTTTGCTAGCGGGGTTAGAGACCCAGTACTTC.

The chain uses TRBV11-3 and TRBJ2-6; TRBD1 matches 10 bases. V shed 4 bases, J shed 2 bases, and the junction held 2 bases outside the gene matches. Germline V gene lookup returns CDR1 SGHNT and CDR2 YENEEA. The length of the CDR3 is 16 residues. The CDR3 nucleotides read TGTGCCAGCAGCTGGGGACAGGGGACTGGGGCCAACGTCCTGACTTTC. This translates into CASSWGQGTGANVLTF. The full variable domain, completed using reference TRBV11-3 and TRBJ2-6, is EAGVVQSPRYKIIEKKQPVAFWCNPISGHNTLYWYLQNLGQGPELLIRYENEEAVDDSQLPKDRFSAERLKGVDSTLKIQPAELGDSAVYLCASSWGQGTGANVLTFGAGSRLTVL.

The chain is built from TRBV19 and TRBJ1-2, with 7 bases aligning to TRBD1. The ends lost 8 bases at V and 5 bases at J; junction bases unmatched: 8. This CDR3 has 13 residues. Looked up from germline, CDR1 is LNHDA and CDR2 is SQIVND (reference sequence). CDR3 DNA sequence: TGTGCCAGTGAGGGGGACAGAAGTTATGGCTACACCTTC. It codes for CASEGDRSYGYTF.

This clone occurred a few times. The chain is built from TRBV30 and TRBJ2-1; 13 bases map to TRBD2. This CDR3 is built from 17 residues. Germline CDR1 is GTSNPN and CDR2 is SVGIG (reference sequence). V lost 4 bases to trimming and J lost 4 bases; unmatched junction nucleotides: 10. CDR3 amino acids: CAWTGLAGSLGYNEQFF. The CDR3 nucleotides read TGTGCCTGGACGGGACTAGCGGGGAGTTTGGGTTACAATGAGCAGTTCTTC.

In this sample, this clone turned up once. The V call is TRBV28, the J call TRBJ2-1; D possibly corresponds to TRBD2 (5 bases). V was shortened by 2 bases and J by 9 bases, with 11 bases between the two germline ends. CDR1 is MDHEN and CDR2 is SYDVKM in the germline V gene. The CDR3 loop spans 13 amino acids. Here the CDR3 DNA reads TGTGCCAGCAGTTTACATACTAGGAGTGAGCAGTTCTTC. Its translation: CASSLHTRSEQFF.